Following are 31 T cell receptor beta chains from one sample sequenced in a study of graft-versus-host responses after intestinal transplantation. Clones were sequenced by immunoSEQ multiplex PCR, and TCRdb holds only the in-frame ones, with some missing. The sample yields about 23,000 clones, roughly 90% seen once. The input for sequencing was PBMCs, taken approximately 38 days after intestinal transplant. The receptors here all came from a human patient who received an intestinal transplant, so some T cells may come from the graft donor.

V usage is TRBV6-6 and J usage is TRBJ2-1; 10 nucleotides align to TRBD2. The CDR3 loop spans 16 amino acids. CDR1 and CDR2 from the germline V gene are MNHNY and SVGAGI (reference sequence). J lost 6 bases, V lost 2 bases, and 7 bases had no gene match. CDR3 DNA sequence: TGTGCCAGCAGTTACGTCACTAGCGGGGCCCTCAATGAGCAGTTCTTC. Its translation is CASSYVTSGALNEQFF.

The DNA of the CDR3 is TGTGCCAGCTCACCACTAGCGGGAGCAGATACGCAGTATTTT. This gives the protein CASSPLAGADTQYF. The genes are TRBV18 and TRBJ2-3, with 9 bases identical to TRBD2. The germline gives CDR1 KGHSH, CDR2 LQKENI. Trimming cost V 1 base and J 4 bases; bases outside gene matches: 0. CDR3 length: 14 residues.

The V gene is TRBV28, the J gene TRBJ2-7, with unresolved D. The germline V gene has CDR1 MDHEN and CDR2 SYDVKM. This CDR3 has 13 residues. Trimming took 4 bases from V and 3 from J, leaving 10 bases between them. Here the CDR3 DNA reads TGTGCCAGCAGTTCCGCGAGTAACTACGAGCAGTACTTC. As protein: CASSSASNYEQYF. The full variable domain, rest sourced from reference TRBV28 and TRBJ2-7, is DVKVTQSSRYLVKRTGEKVFLECVQDMDHENMFWYRQDPGLGLRLIYFSYDVKMKEKGDIPEGYSVSREKKERFSLILESASTNQTSMYLCASSSASNYEQYFGPGTRLTVT.

The chain recombines TRBV27 with TRBJ2-7; TRBD2 matches 10 bases. Germline V gene lookup returns CDR1 MNHEY and CDR2 SMNVEV (reference sequence). V lost 5 bases to trimming and J lost 1 base; unmatched junction nucleotides: 5. The CDR3 is 15 residues long. In nucleotides, the CDR3 is TGTGCCAGCAGTACGGGACTAGCGACTTCCTACGAGCAGTACTTC. It specifies CASSTGLATSYEQYF.

This clone was counted between two and nine times. This chain connects TRBV7-3 to TRBJ2-5, with TRBD2 identical over 15 bases. Germline CDR1 and CDR2: SGHTA and FQGTGA. CDR3 length: 18 amino acids. The junction had 8 bases not matched to a gene; V was cut back by 1 base and J by 5 bases. CDR3 DNA sequence: TGTGCCAGCAGCTTAAGATCGCGGACTAGCGGGGGGGAGGAGACCCAGTACTTC. Translation: CASSLRSRTSGGEETQYF.

The V call is TRBV9, the J call TRBJ1-2; D is unresolved. The CDR3 extends over 16 amino acids. Germline assignment: CDR1 SGDLS and CDR2 YYNGEE. Trimming removed 4 bases at V and 4 bases at J, with 20 bases between. The CDR3 DNA sequence: TGTGCCAGCAGCCCTAATCTAAGGGTGGGGTTCTATGGCTACACCTTC. Translating it yields CASSPNLRVGFYGYTF.

This clone was seen only once. V and J are TRBV12-5 and TRBJ2-4; 7 bases match TRBD2. The CDR3 contains 19 residues. The V gene's germline CDR1 is LGHNT and CDR2 FRNRAP. Trimming at V came to 5 bases and at J to 0 bases, leaving 16 bases not matched to a gene. CDR3 sequence (DNA): TGTGCTAGTGGTCGTGAGGTCTTGAGGGAGGGCCTAGCCAAAAACATTCAGTACTTC. Its protein product is CASGREVLREGLAKNIQYF.

The chain combines TRBV19 with TRBJ1-6; D not certain. The V end lost 3 bases, the J end lost 12 bases, and 21 bases lay between the germline ends. Germline V gives CDR1 LNHDA, CDR2 SQIVND (reference sequence). This CDR3 region has 16 residues. CDR3: CASSMGSGEIVGPLHF. As DNA, the CDR3 is TGTGCCAGTAGTATGGGTTCCGGAGAGATTGTGGGACCCCTCCACTTT.

The chain employs TRBV1 and TRBJ2-5; the table calls TRBD2, which could not be checked here. TRBV1 is a recognized pseudogene. The CDR3 loop spans 14 amino acids. The CDR3 loop reads CTSSQVSAAETQYF. The DNA of the CDR3 is TGCACCAGCAGCCAAGTATCGGCGGCAGAGACCCAGTACTTC.

This clone was counted only a few times. V usage is TRBV21-1 and J usage is TRBJ2-7; the DNA was not compared with TRBD2, the D call given in the table. TRBV21-1 is marked as a pseudogene. The CDR3 extends over 15 amino acids. CDR3 protein: CASIGNGTSSYEQYF. CDR3 coding DNA: TGTGCCAGCATAGGGAACGGGACTAGCTCCTACGAGCAGTACTTC.

This chain links TRBV28 with TRBJ1-1, with 11 nucleotides matching TRBD1. This CDR3 has 14 residues. The germline V gene has CDR1 MDHEN and CDR2 SYDVKM. V trimming: 5 bases; J trimming: 8 bases; junction bases outside the gene matches: 7. In nucleotides, the CDR3 is TGTGCCAGCAGTAGGACAGGGGGCGCAGGAGAAGCTTTCTTT. Translating it yields CASSRTGGAGEAFF.

J is TRBJ1-5 and V is TRBV5-1; weak D call: TRBD1 (5 bases). The CDR3 runs to 16 residues. The germline V gene encodes CDR1 SGHRS and CDR2 YFSETQ. V lost 0 bases and J lost 5, with 15 bases in between. Written as DNA, the CDR3 is TGCGCCAGCAGCTTGGGTGGGGCAGACATTTATCAGCCCCAGCATTTT. Its protein product is CASSLGGADIYQPQHF. Full variable domain (rest looked up from reference TRBV5-1 and TRBJ1-5): KAGVTQTPRYLIKTRGQQVTLSCSPISGHRSVSWYQQTPGQGLQFLFEYFSETQRNKGNFPGRFSGRQFSNSRSEMNVSTLELGDSALYLCASSLGGADIYQPQHFGDGTRLSIL.

The rearrangement uses TRBV30 and TRBJ1-6, with TRBD1 matching 7 bases. Germline CDR1 and CDR2: GTSNPN and SVGIG (reference sequence). V was clipped by 6 bases and J by 14 bases; unmatched bases: 4. The CDR3 is made up of 10 amino acids. CDR3 nucleotides: TGTGCCTGCCAGGGGGGCTCCCTCCACTTT. Residues: CACQGGSLHF.

This clone was seen only a few times. The V call is TRBV7-3, the J call TRBJ2-7; 11 positions match TRBD1. Germline CDR1 SGHTA, CDR2 FQGTGA. The CDR3 runs to 15 residues. V lost 0 bases to trimming and J lost 3 bases; unmatched junction nucleotides: 1. The CDR3 DNA sequence: TGTGCCAGCAGCTTAACTGGGACAGGGGGCTACGAGCAGTACTTC. It specifies CASSLTGTGGYEQYF.

V and J are TRBV6-5 and TRBJ1-1; 8 nucleotides line up with TRBD1. Germline V CDR1 and CDR2: MNHEY, SVGAGI. Trimming removed 4 bases from V and 1 base from J; junction bases left unmatched: 2. The length of the CDR3 is 14 residues. The CDR3 spells CASSSTGGNTEAFF. The CDR3 region has the DNA TGTGCCAGCAGTTCCACAGGGGGGAACACTGAAGCTTTCTTT.

The V and J genes are TRBV27 and TRBJ2-5; 7 bases align to TRBD1. J lost 4 bases, V lost 6 bases, and 14 bases had no gene match. Germline V lookup: CDR1 MNHEY, CDR2 SMNVEV (reference sequence). CDR3 length equals 16 residues. The CDR3 DNA follows: TGTGCCAGCAGAGATCGAAGACAGGGAAATACAGAGACCCAGTACTTC. Its protein is CASRDRRQGNTETQYF.

The CDR3 coding sequence is TGTGCCATCAGGAGGGATTATAATTCACCCCTCCACTTT. It yields the protein CAIRRDYNSPLHF. This chain joins TRBV10-3 and TRBJ1-6; D is unresolved. CDR3 length: 13 amino acids. The V gene lost 6 bases and the J gene lost 4 bases, with 7 bases spanning the gap. The germline V gene encodes CDR1 ENHRY and CDR2 SYGVKD.

The chain is built from TRBV27 and TRBJ1-5; D call uncertain. The V gene lost 4 bases and the J gene lost 8 bases, with 12 bases spanning the gap. Germline loops: CDR1 MNHEY, CDR2 SMNVEV (reference sequence). The CDR3 runs 13 residues. DNA of the CDR3: TGTGCCAGCAGTTCTGATTGGGAGAAGCCCCAGCATTTT. It yields the protein CASSSDWEKPQHF.

The V call is TRBV9, the J call TRBJ2-7, with 9 bases fitting TRBD2. Germline trimming cut 0 bases from V and 0 bases from J; bases unmatched to any gene: 1. The CDR3 extends over 15 amino acids. Germline CDR1 is SGDLS and CDR2 is YYNGEE. CDR3 sequence (DNA): TGTGCCAGCAGCGTAGCTAGCGGGAACTCCTACGAGCAGTACTTC. Amino acid sequence: CASSVASGNSYEQYF.

CDR3 region: CASSPGGGRRAYEQYF. CDR3 sequence (DNA): TGCGCCAGCAGCCCCGGGGGAGGACGAAGGGCCTACGAGCAGTACTTC. The chain is built from TRBV4-3 and TRBJ2-7; D may be TRBD2 (6 bases). The CDR3 covers 16 residues. Germline CDR1 is LGHNA and CDR2 is YSLEER. V dropped 4 bases and J dropped 2 bases, with 18 bases sitting between them.

V usage is TRBV19 and J usage is TRBJ1-5; tentatively, D is TRBD1 (6 bases). This CDR3 comprises 15 residues. Trimming took 4 bases from V and 9 from J, leaving 19 bases between them. The germline V gene encodes CDR1 LNHDA and CDR2 SQIVND (reference sequence). Here the CDR3 DNA reads TGTGCCAGTAGTAACGCAGGGGATGCCATTTGGCCCCAGCATTTT. Protein product: CASSNAGDAIWPQHF.

V is TRBV5-1 and J is TRBJ2-1, with 10 bases identical to TRBD2. V was clipped by 0 bases and J by 0 bases; unmatched bases: 6. The germline V gene has CDR1 SGHRS and CDR2 YFSETQ. The CDR3 length is 18 residues. The CDR3 DNA follows: TGCGCCAGCAGCTTGGAACGGTGGACTAGCGGCTCCTACAATGAGCAGTTCTTC. As protein: CASSLERWTSGSYNEQFF.

This clone was observed once. CDR3 sequence: CAWSRGQGAFEAFF. The CDR3 DNA reads as TGTGCCTGGAGTCGGGGACAGGGGGCGTTTGAAGCTTTCTTT. The chain is built from TRBV30 and TRBJ1-1, with TRBD1 matching 12 bases. From germline, CDR1 is GTSNPN and CDR2 SVGIG (reference sequence). With 2 bases clipped from V and 7 bases from J, the junction kept 5 bases outside the gene matches. The CDR3 totals 14 residues.

In this sample, this clone turned up a few times. The gene calls are TRBV7-3 and TRBJ2-5; 11 bases fit TRBD1. The CDR3 spans 15 residues. CDR1 and CDR2 from the germline V gene are SGHTA and FQGTGA. J lost 4 bases, V lost 1 base, and 2 bases had no gene match. As DNA, the CDR3 is TGTGCCAGCAGCTTAAGCGGGACAGGGGGAGAGACCCAGTACTTC. Its translation is CASSLSGTGGETQYF.

The table lists this clone with a few counts. The chain couples TRBV7-9 to TRBJ1-5; D might be TRBD1 (6 bases). Germline CDR1 is SEHNR and CDR2 is FQNEAQ (reference sequence). With 0 bases removed from V and 4 bases from J, the gap between germline ends came to 13 bases. The CDR3 has 16 residues. The CDR3 coding sequence is TGTGCCAGCAGCTTAGCAGGGGGGGGAAGAAATCAGCCCCAGCATTTT. Translated, it gives CASSLAGGGRNQPQHF.

The chain recombines TRBV18 with TRBJ2-1; 14 nucleotides match TRBD2. The V gene end was trimmed by 4 bases and the J gene end by 8 bases; junction bases not matched to a gene: 10. This CDR3 has 17 residues. The germline V gene has CDR1 KGHSH and CDR2 LQKENI. The CDR3: CASSREIGTSGSDEQFF. DNA for the CDR3: TGTGCCAGCTCACGAGAAATCGGGACTAGCGGGAGCGATGAGCAGTTCTTC.

The V gene is TRBV5-6, the J gene TRBJ1-1, with D perhaps matching TRBD1 (5 bases). CDR1 is SGHDT, CDR2 YYEEEE, per germline. The CDR3 contains 17 residues. V lost 0 bases to trimming and J lost 8 bases, with 23 bases between them. CDR3 region: CASSLGYTGTLGREAFF. CDR3 in DNA: TGTGCCAGCAGCTTGGGTTATACCGGGACCCTAGGTCGGGAAGCTTTCTTT.

The CDR3 bases are TGTGCCAGCAGAGAGGGGGGGGCTTACAATGAGCAGTTCTTC. Protein product: CASREGGAYNEQFF. The chain combines TRBV27 with TRBJ2-1, with a tentative D call TRBD2 (7 bases). CDR3 length equals 14 residues. Germline V gives CDR1 MNHEY, CDR2 SMNVEV (reference sequence). The ends were cut back, 6 bases at V and 4 bases at J, with 13 bases in the middle.

This chain uses TRBV13 with TRBJ2-3; D perhaps matches TRBD2 (5 bases). Germline-derived CDR1 and CDR2 are PRHDT and FYEKMQ (reference sequence). This CDR3 contains 14 residues. With 2 bases removed from V and 0 bases from J, the gap between germline ends came to 6 bases. The DNA for the CDR3 is TGTGCCAGCAGCTTACGGACTAGCACAGATACGCAGTATTTT. Protein product: CASSLRTSTDTQYF.

The gene calls are TRBV9 and TRBJ1-2; the D is unclear. The V end was cut by 3 bases, the J end by 4 bases, with 7 bases between. Per germline, CDR1 SGDLS and CDR2 YYNGEE. This CDR3 is 12 amino acids long. The CDR3 region is CASSEMSYGYTF. The DNA of the CDR3 is TGTGCCAGCAGCGAGATGAGCTATGGCTACACCTTC. Drawing the rest from reference TRBV9 and TRBJ1-2, the complete variable domain is DSGVTQTPKHLITATGQRVTLRCSPRSGDLSVYWYQQSLDQGLQFLIQYYNGEERAKGNILERFSAQQFPDLHSELNLSSLELGDSALYFCASSEMSYGYTFGSGTRLTVV.

The chain has TRBV30 and TRBJ2-7, with D maybe TRBD2 (5 bases). The CDR3 extends over 13 amino acids. Germline CDR1 reads GTSNPN; CDR2 reads SVGIG (reference sequence). Trimming left V 2 bases short and J 7 bases short, with 15 bases between. CDR3 DNA sequence: TGTGCCTGGAGTCTTCTAGCTGTGCGGGAGCAGTACTTC. Translation: CAWSLLAVREQYF.